This TCR beta chain was recorded in a study of blood T cell repertoires in COVID-19. Overall study context: Sources were T cells, B-cell-depleted T cells, or PBMCs; the material itself was cDNA or gDNA.

The CDR3 loop spans 14 amino acids. CDR1 and CDR2 from the germline V gene are SEHNR and FQNEAQ (reference sequence). V lost 4 bases to trimming and J lost 4 bases, with 14 bases between them. In the study's own analysis: Nucleated cell number was recorded as an estimate derived from reference gene primer amplification. Method: immunoSEQ multiplex PCR; TCRdb's copy keeps in-frame clones and lacks some. That table is the source of V, J and clone size, and D and trimming were worked out from the DNA. The table shows around 260,000 clones, with approximately 85% occurring only once. Seattle patients were enrolled while actively infected and followed longitudinally.

The material sequenced was peripheral blood. The chain links TRBV7-9 to TRBJ2-7; the D gene is possibly TRBD2 (6 bases). The receptor's source is a human donor with COVID-19, enrolled during active disease. The donor label of this sample is uncertain. As DNA, the CDR3 is TGTGCCAGCAGCTGGGGAGCGGCGGGGTACGAGCAGTACTTC. It translates to CASSWGAAGYEQYF.